This T cell receptor beta chain emerged from a study of CD8+CD57+ T cells in acquired aplastic anemia (dated by TCRdb to 2016 to 2019). In terms of the full investigation: DNA extracted from sorted CD4+ and CD8+ cells had a mean of about 3 ug, with a range of roughly 0.19 to 27.4 ug. A CD8+CD57+ expansion meant a frequency higher than the mean frequency seen in healthy subjects. What the research found in general, with its limitations: Around 27 CD8+ CDR3 sequences were found to be shared between patients and controls, but these sequences appeared to be highly expressed in patients and within the immunodominant clones of the patients. No significant difference in CD8+ Simpson's diversity was found between patients and healthy controls (P=0.060).

The patients picked for sequencing were ones in whom flow cytometry had shown an expansion of CD8+CD57+ cells. Every patient had a diagnosis of severe acquired aplastic anemia based on International Study of Aplastic Anemia and Agranulocytosis and Camitta criteria. No patient had received any therapy when blood was sampled. TCR repertoires of sorted CD4+ and CD8+ blood T cells from severe aplastic anemia patients and healthy subjects were deep-sequenced in the study. Patients were enrolled under clinicaltrials.gov protocols 00001620, 01623167, 00001397, 00071045, 00081523 and 00961064 in the USA. Ficoll-Paque density gradient centrifugation was used to isolate peripheral blood mononuclear cells. Before DNA extraction, CD4+ and CD8+ T cells were sorted with FACS or magnetic beads. Trimming takes 2 bases from V and 6 bases from J, and the germline ends sit 8 bases apart. The CDR3, cysteine through phenylalanine, is 12 amino acids long. Only the CDR3 DNA stays, 36 bases, in frame from base 1.

TCR beta VDJ combination and CDR3 sequence profiling used genomic DNA as the template. TCR repertoire sequencing was run on an Illumina HiSeq 2000. The original methods were these. Repertoire assessment relied on Simpson's diversity index, CDR3 size and DJ length profiles, and TRBV/TRBJ rearrangement plots. The immunodominant clone was defined as the most abundant DNA sequence in deep sequencing data. CDR3 amino acid sequences were screened for sharing across subjects and compared with published repertoires and the VDJdb database. TCRdb applied fastp at Q25 and MiXCR to the public reads, then kept only in-frame beta chains. Each entry is one CDR3 protein sequence, shown with its most common DNA and genes. The V and J calls shown here were made by TCRdb, not taken from the authors' results. The sample records 120,000 or so distinct CDR3 sequences, roughly 40% of which are singletons. The ten most abundant clones make up approximately 2.6% of the sample.

This clonotype was counted at least ten times. Its antigen is currently not known. Base qualities are not recorded, but no much larger clone differs from it by a single base. The chain is assembled from TRBV12-3 or TRBV12-4 and TRBJ2-7; the D region is possibly TRBD1 or TRBD2, each matching across 5 bases. The material sequenced was sorted CD4+, CD8+, or CD8+CD57+ T cells (not recorded which) from PBMCs. The clonotype comes from a human donor with aplastic anemia. The CDR3 protein sequence reads: CASSLMGVEQYF. The sequenced DNA: TGTGCCAGCAGTTTAATGGGGGTCGAGCAGTACTTC.